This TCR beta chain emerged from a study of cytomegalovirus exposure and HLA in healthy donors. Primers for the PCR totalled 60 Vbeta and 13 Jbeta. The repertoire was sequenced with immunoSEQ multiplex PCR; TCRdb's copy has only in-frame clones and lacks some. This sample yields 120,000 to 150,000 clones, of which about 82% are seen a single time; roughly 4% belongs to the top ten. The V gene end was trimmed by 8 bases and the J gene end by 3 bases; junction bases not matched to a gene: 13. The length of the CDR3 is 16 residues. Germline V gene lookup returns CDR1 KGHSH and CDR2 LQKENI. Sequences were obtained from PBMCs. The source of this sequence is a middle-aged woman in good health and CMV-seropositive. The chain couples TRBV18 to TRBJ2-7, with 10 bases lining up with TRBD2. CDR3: CASTLNGASGSYEQYF. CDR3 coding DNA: TGTGCCAGCACTCTGAACGGCGCTAGCGGGAGCTACGAGCAGTACTTC.